The entry that follows covers one TCR beta chain sequence. As yet, its antigen is unknown. The data were taken from a study of shared clonotypes between healthy human individuals. Study information: CD4 naive cells filled three plates per donor, CD4 memory three, CD8 naive two and CD8 memory one. Regarding the study as a whole: Of the naive CD4 clonotypes, roughly 5% were shared across a few donors.

The naive CD8 fraction comprised CD45RO-negative cells positively selected for CCR7 and excluded terminally differentiated effector memory CD45RA+ cells. Measured with immunoSEQ multiplex PCR; TCRdb has only the in-frame clones, and not every one. The data show 2 million or so clones, with about 94% seen just once and around 1.1% held by the top ten. The germline V gene has CDR1 SGHNT and CDR2 YYREEE (reference sequence). CDR3 length: 15 amino acids. V was cut by 4 bases and J by 2 bases, with 15 bases left in between. The V call is TRBV5-4, the J call TRBJ1-1; D uncertain. The sequencing sample was made of naive CD8+ T cells sorted from blood. The origin of this receptor is a young man in good health. CDR3 in amino acids: CASSRDQAGNTEAFF. CDR3 nucleotides: TGTGCCAGCAGCCGCGACCAAGCGGGAAACACTGAAGCTTTCTTT.